Following are 5 T cell receptor beta chains from one sample sequenced in a study of blood T cell repertoires in COVID-19. The data were produced by immunoSEQ multiplex PCR, yet TCRdb's version contains in-frame clones alone and is incomplete. Of over 140,000 clones listed, 70% to 80% are singletons. The specimen sequenced was peripheral blood. The receptor set was obtained from a woman aged 80 or over with active or convalescent COVID-19.

The gene calls are TRBV28 and TRBJ1-6; the D is unclear. Trimming took 2 bases from V and 7 from J, leaving 9 bases between them. The CDR3 covers 14 residues. CDR1 is MDHEN and CDR2 is SYDVKM in the germline V gene. The CDR3 DNA is TGTGCCAGCAGTTTACGTCAAACAAATTCACCCCTCCACTTT. This codes for CASSLRQTNSPLHF.

The CDR3 sequence: CASSQDIASYNEQFF. The CDR3 coding sequence is TGTGCCAGCAGCCAAGACATAGCTTCCTACAATGAGCAGTTCTTC. The chain couples TRBV3-1 (or the pseudogene TRBV3-2) to TRBJ2-1; unclear D gene. Trimming cost V 0 bases and J 1 base, with 7 bases left between them. Germline CDR1 LGHDT, CDR2 YNNKEL (reference sequence). CDR3 length: 15 amino acids.

V is TRBV11-2 and J is TRBJ2-7, with 7 bases matching TRBD1. The CDR3 spans 13 residues. J lost 2 bases, V lost 3 bases, and 1 base had no gene match. Germline assignment: CDR1 SGHAT and CDR2 FQNNGV. CDR3 in amino acids: CASSLQGAYEQYF. CDR3 in DNA: TGTGCCAGCAGCTTGCAGGGGGCCTACGAGCAGTACTTC.

This clone was seen just once. V is TRBV12-3 or TRBV12-4 and J is TRBJ2-1; D gene ambiguous. The V and J ends lost 3 bases and 7 bases respectively, with 7 bases between them. This CDR3 region has 12 residues. The CDR3 DNA reads as TGTGCCAGCAGTTTCGGTTTGAATGAGCAGTTCTTC. Translated, it gives CASSFGLNEQFF.

The chain links TRBV28 to TRBJ2-7, with D maybe TRBD1 (6 bases). CDR1 is MDHEN, CDR2 SYDVKM, per germline. The CDR3 has 15 residues. V shed 1 base and J shed 4 bases, with 14 bases lying between them. CDR3 sequence reads: CASSLSGGGWYEQYF. CDR3 bases: TGTGCCAGCAGTTTATCTGGGGGCGGCTGGTACGAGCAGTACTTC.